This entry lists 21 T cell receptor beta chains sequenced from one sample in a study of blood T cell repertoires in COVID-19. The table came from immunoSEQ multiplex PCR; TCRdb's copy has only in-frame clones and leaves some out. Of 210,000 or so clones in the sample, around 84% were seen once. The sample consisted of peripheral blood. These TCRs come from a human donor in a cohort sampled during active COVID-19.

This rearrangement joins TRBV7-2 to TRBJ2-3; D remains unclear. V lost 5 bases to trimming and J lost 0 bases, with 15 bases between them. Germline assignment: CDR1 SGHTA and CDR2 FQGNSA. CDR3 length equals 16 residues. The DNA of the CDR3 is TGTGCCAGCAGCGCGCGGTTAGATTCGAGCACAGATACGCAGTATTTT. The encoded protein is CASSARLDSSTDTQYF.

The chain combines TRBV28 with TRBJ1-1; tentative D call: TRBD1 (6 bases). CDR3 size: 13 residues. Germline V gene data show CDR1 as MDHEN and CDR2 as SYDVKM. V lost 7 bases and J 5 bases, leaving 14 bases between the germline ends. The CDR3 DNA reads TGTGCCAGCACCCGATTACAGGGAACTGAAGCTTTCTTT. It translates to CASTRLQGTEAFF.

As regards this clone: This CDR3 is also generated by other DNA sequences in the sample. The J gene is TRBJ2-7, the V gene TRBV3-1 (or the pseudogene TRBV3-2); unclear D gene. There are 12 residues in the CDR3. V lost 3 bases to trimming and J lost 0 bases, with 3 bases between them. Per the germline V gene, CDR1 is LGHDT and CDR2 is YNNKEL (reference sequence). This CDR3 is CASSHSSYEQYF. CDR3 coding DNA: TGTGCCAGCAGCCATAGCTCCTACGAGCAGTACTTC.

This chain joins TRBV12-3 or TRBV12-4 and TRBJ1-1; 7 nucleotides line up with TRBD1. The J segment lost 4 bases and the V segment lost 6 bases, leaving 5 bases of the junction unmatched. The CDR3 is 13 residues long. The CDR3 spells CASRRQGGTEAFF. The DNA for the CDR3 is TGTGCCAGCAGACGACAGGGAGGCACTGAAGCTTTCTTT.

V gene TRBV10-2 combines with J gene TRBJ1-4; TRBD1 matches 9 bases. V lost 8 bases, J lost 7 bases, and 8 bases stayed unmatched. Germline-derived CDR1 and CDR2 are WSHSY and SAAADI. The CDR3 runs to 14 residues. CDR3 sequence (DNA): TGCGCCAGCTCCCGGGGACAGGGAGGTGAAAAACTGTTTTTT. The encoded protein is CASSRGQGGEKLFF.

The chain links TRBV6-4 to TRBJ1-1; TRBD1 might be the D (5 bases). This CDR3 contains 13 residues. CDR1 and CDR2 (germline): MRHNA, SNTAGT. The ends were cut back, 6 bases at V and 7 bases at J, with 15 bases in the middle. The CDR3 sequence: CASRPQGGGEAFF. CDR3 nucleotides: TGTGCCAGCAGGCCTCAGGGCGGGGGTGAAGCTTTCTTT.

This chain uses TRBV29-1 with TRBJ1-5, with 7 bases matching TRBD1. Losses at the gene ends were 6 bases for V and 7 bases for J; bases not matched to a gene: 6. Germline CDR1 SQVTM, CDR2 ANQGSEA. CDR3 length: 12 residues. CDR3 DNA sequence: TGCAGCGTGGGGACAGTGGGGCAGCCCCAGCATTTT. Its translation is CSVGTVGQPQHF.

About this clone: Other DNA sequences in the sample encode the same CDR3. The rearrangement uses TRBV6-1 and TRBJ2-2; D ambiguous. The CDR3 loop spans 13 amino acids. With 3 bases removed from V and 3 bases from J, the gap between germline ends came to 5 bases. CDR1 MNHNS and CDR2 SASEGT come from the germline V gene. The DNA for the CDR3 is TGTGCCAGCAGTGAGGCTTACACCGGGGAGCTGTTTTTT. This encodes CASSEAYTGELFF.

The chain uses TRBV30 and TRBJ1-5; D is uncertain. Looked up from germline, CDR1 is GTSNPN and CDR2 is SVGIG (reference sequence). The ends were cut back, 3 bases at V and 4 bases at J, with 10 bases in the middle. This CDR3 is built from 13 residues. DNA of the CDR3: TGTGCCTGGAGCCCCGCGGGTAATCAGCCCCAGCATTTT. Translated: CAWSPAGNQPQHF. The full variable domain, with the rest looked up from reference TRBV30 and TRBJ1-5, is SQTIHQWPATLVQPVGSPLSLECTVEGTSNPNLYWYRQAAGRGLQLLFYSVGIGQISSEVPQNLSASRPQDRQFILSSKKLLLSDSGFYLCAWSPAGNQPQHFGDGTRLSIL.

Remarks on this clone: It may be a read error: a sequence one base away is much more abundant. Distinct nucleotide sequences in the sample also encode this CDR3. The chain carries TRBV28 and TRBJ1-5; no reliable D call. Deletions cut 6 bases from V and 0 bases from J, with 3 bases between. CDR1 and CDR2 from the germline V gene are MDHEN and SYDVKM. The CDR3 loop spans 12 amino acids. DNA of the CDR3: TGTGCCAGCAGATATAGCAATCAGCCCCAGCATTTT. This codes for CASRYSNQPQHF.

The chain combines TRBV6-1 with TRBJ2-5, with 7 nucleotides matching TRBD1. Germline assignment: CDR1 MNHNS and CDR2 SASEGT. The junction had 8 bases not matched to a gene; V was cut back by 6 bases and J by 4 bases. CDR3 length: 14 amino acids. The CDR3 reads CASRQDRVGETQYF. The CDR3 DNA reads TGTGCCAGCAGGCAAGACAGGGTCGGAGAGACCCAGTACTTC.

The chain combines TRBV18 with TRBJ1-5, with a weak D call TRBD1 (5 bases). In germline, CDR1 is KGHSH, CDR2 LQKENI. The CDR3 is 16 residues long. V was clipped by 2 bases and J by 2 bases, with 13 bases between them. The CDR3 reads CASSPGRVTGNQPQHF. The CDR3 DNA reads TGTGCCAGCTCACCAGGCAGGGTAACTGGCAATCAGCCCCAGCATTTT.

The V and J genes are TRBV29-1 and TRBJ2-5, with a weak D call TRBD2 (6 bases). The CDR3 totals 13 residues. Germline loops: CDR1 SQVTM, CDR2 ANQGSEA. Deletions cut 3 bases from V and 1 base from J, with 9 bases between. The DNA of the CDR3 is TGCAGCGTTGAGGGGGAGGCCCAAGAGACCCAGTACTTC. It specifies CSVEGEAQETQYF.

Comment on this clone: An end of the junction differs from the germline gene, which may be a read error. The CDR3 coding sequence is TGCGCCAGCAGTCAAGCGGGGGGGCCGAGGGAGACCCAGTACTTC. It is translated as CASSQAGGPRETQYF. V gene TRBV4-1 combines with J gene TRBJ2-5; TRBD2 agrees at 10 bases. CDR1 is MGHRA, CDR2 YSYEKL, per germline. The CDR3 is 15 amino acids.

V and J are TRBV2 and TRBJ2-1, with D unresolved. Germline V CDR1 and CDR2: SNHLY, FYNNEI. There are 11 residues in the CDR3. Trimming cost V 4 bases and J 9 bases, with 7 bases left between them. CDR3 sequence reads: CASSVNTEQFF. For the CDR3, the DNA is TGTGCCAGCAGTGTTAACACTGAGCAGTTCTTC. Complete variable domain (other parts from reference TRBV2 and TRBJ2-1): EPEVTQTPSHQVTQMGQEVILRCVPISNHLYFYWYRQILGQKVEFLVSFYNNEISEKSEIFDDQFSVERPDGSNFTLKIRSTKLEDSAMYFCASSVNTEQFFGPGTRLTVL.

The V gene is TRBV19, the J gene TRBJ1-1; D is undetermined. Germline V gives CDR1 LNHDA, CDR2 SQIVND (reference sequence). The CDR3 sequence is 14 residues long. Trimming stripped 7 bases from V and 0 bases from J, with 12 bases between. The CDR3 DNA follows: TGTGCCAGTACTCCAACCCCTATGAACACTGAAGCTTTCTTT. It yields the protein CASTPTPMNTEAFF.

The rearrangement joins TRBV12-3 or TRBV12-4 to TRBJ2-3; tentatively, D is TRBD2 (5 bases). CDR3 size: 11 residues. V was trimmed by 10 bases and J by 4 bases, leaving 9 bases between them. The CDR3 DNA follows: TGTGCCATCTCTAGCCCAGATACGCAGTATTTT. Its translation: CAISSPDTQYF.

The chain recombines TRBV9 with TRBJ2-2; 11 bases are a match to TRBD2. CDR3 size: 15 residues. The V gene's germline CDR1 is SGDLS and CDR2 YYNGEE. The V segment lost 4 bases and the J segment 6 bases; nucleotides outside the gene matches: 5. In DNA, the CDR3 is TGTGCCAGCAGCCTAGCGGGGGGAATTGCCGGGGAGCTGTTTTTT. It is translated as CASSLAGGIAGELFF.

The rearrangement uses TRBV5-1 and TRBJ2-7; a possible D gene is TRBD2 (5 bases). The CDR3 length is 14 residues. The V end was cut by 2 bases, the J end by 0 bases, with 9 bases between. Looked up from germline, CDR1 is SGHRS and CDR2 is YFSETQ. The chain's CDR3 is CASSFAGDSYEQYF. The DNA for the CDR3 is TGCGCCAGCAGCTTTGCCGGGGACTCCTACGAGCAGTACTTC. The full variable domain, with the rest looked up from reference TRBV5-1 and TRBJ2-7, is KAGVTQTPRYLIKTRGQQVTLSCSPISGHRSVSWYQQTPGQGLQFLFEYFSETQRNKGNFPGRFSGRQFSNSRSEMNVSTLELGDSALYLCASSFAGDSYEQYFGPGTRLTVT.

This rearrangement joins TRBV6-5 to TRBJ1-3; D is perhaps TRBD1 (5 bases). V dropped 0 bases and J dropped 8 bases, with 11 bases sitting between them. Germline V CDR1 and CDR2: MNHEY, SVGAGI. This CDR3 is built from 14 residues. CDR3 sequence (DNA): TGTGCCAGCAGTTACTCGGTGGGGCGAGACACCATATATTTT. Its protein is CASSYSVGRDTIYF.

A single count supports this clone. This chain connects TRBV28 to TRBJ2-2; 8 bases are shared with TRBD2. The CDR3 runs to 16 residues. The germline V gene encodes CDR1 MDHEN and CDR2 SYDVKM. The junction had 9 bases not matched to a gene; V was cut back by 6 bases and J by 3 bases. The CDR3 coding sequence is TGTGCCAGCAGCCGCCAGCTAGCGGGCTACACCGGGGAGCTGTTTTTT. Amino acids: CASSRQLAGYTGELFF. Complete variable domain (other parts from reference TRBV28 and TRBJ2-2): DVKVTQSSRYLVKRTGEKVFLECVQDMDHENMFWYRQDPGLGLRLIYFSYDVKMKEKGDIPEGYSVSREKKERFSLILESASTNQTSMYLCASSRQLAGYTGELFFGEGSRLTVL.